One and the same sample provided the 30 T cell receptor beta chains below, sequenced in a study of CD8 T cell repertoires and HIV-1 epitope variants. Clones were sequenced by immunoSEQ multiplex PCR, and TCRdb holds only the in-frame ones, with some missing. Of about 95,000 clones in the sample, 70% to 75% are singletons; the top ten hold approximately 24%. Source material: uncultured baseline CD8+ T cells from peripheral blood mononuclear cells (PBMCs). Receptors originate from a male donor with HIV.

This clone has just one count. The chain has TRBV28 and TRBJ1-6; no reliable D call. Germline CDR1 and CDR2: MDHEN and SYDVKM. V dropped 3 bases and J dropped 7 bases, with 7 bases sitting between them. The CDR3 has 13 amino acids. Written as DNA, the CDR3 is TGTGCCAGCAGTTTCTGGGGAAATTCACCCCTCCACTTT. Its translation: CASSFWGNSPLHF.

The rearrangement links TRBV27 to TRBJ2-3, with D perhaps TRBD1 (5 bases). CDR3 length equals 11 residues. Germline values: CDR1 MNHEY, CDR2 SMNVEV (reference sequence). The ends were cut back, 7 bases at V and 5 bases at J, with 7 bases in the middle. This CDR3 reads CASKRGDTQYF. For the CDR3, the DNA is TGTGCCAGCAAAAGGGGAGATACGCAGTATTTT.

This clone has only a few counts. The chain combines TRBV5-4 with TRBJ1-2; 8 bases are a match to TRBD1. V trimming: 3 bases; J trimming: 4 bases; junction bases outside the gene matches: 14. The germline V gene has CDR1 SGHNT and CDR2 YYREEE (reference sequence). CDR3 length: 17 residues. The CDR3 DNA reads as TGTGCCAGCAGCTCACAGGGGGGAAGAAGTGAGGGCTATGGCTACACCTTC. Encoded protein: CASSSQGGRSEGYGYTF.

V and J are TRBV5-8 and TRBJ2-5, with TRBD1 matching 8 bases. Germline V lookup: CDR1 SGHTS, CDR2 YDEGEE. The CDR3 is 14 residues long. Germline trimming cut 4 bases from V and 1 base from J; bases unmatched to any gene: 3. CDR3 region: CASSRDRTQETQYF. In DNA form, the CDR3 reads TGTGCCAGCAGCCGGGACAGGACCCAAGAGACCCAGTACTTC.

This chain connects TRBV28 to TRBJ2-4, with TRBD1 identical over 8 bases. The CDR3 covers 17 residues. With V trimmed by 5 bases and J by 0 bases, 9 bases remained unmatched. The germline V gene has CDR1 MDHEN and CDR2 SYDVKM. Here the CDR3 DNA reads TGTGCCAGCAGTAAACAGGGGGTTATGCTAGCCAAAAACATTCAGTACTTC. Protein: CASSKQGVMLAKNIQYF. Combining the CDR3 with reference TRBV28 and TRBJ2-4 gives the whole variable domain DVKVTQSSRYLVKRTGEKVFLECVQDMDHENMFWYRQDPGLGLRLIYFSYDVKMKEKGDIPEGYSVSREKKERFSLILESASTNQTSMYLCASSKQGVMLAKNIQYFGAGTRLSVL.

This chain joins TRBV15 and TRBJ1-6; a weak D match, TRBD1 (5 bases). The CDR3 length is 17 residues. Trimming cost V 4 bases and J 4 bases, with 17 bases left between them. Germline V CDR1 and CDR2: LNHNV, YYDKDF (reference sequence). The CDR3 nucleotides read TGTGCCACCAGCAAAGAGAGGGGTGGGGGTTATAATTCACCCCTCCACTTT. Its protein product is CATSKERGGGYNSPLHF.

The V and J genes are TRBV27 and TRBJ2-5, with D perhaps assigned TRBD1 or TRBD2 (5 bases each). Trimming stripped 5 bases from V and 7 bases from J, with 23 bases between. Germline loops: CDR1 MNHEY, CDR2 SMNVEV (reference sequence). CDR3 length: 16 residues. The CDR3, as DNA: TGTGCCAGCAGTCCATACTCGACTACAACCCAGGGGACCCAGTACTTC. As protein: CASSPYSTTTQGTQYF.

V and J are TRBV28 and TRBJ2-7, with D perhaps given as TRBD1 or TRBD2 (6 bases each). Trimming stripped 8 bases from V and 6 bases from J, with 14 bases between. From germline, CDR1 is MDHEN and CDR2 SYDVKM. The CDR3 sequence is 12 residues long. The CDR3 region has the DNA TGTGCCAGCCAACAGGGACTGGTCGAGCAGTACTTC. It codes for CASQQGLVEQYF.

On this clone itself: A far larger clone is only one base removed, so a read error is likely. The J gene is TRBJ2-1, the V gene TRBV7-6; D gene uncertain. V gave up 5 bases and J gave up 4 bases, with 6 bases separating them. CDR3 length: 12 residues. CDR1 is SGHVS, CDR2 FNYEAQ, per germline. The CDR3 DNA is TGTGCCAGCAGCCGACCATACAATGAGCAGTTCTTC. Translating it yields CASSRPYNEQFF.

There are a few counts of this clone. The chain carries TRBV15 and TRBJ1-4; no definite D call. Germline V gene sequence: CDR1 LNHNV, CDR2 YYDKDF (reference sequence). V was clipped by 1 base and J by 4 bases, with 10 bases between them. The CDR3 is 15 amino acids. The CDR3 region has the DNA TGTGCCACCAGCAGAGGGGCAGCTGATAATGAAAAACTGTTTTTT. Protein: CATSRGAADNEKLFF.

The chain couples TRBV5-8 to TRBJ1-3; no definite D call. The V end was cut by 3 bases, the J end by 2 bases, with 9 bases between. This CDR3 region has 14 residues. Germline assignment: CDR1 SGHTS and CDR2 YDEGEE. The CDR3 loop reads CASSYWETGNTIYF. The CDR3 DNA reads TGTGCCAGCAGCTATTGGGAGACTGGAAACACCATATATTTT.

This rearrangement joins TRBV28 to TRBJ1-2; D gene unclear. Germline lookup yields CDR1 MDHEN and CDR2 SYDVKM. This CDR3 comprises 14 residues. V shed 6 bases and J shed 9 bases, with 20 bases lying between them. The DNA of the CDR3 is TGTGCCAGCAGCCTGGTGATTCAACTATTAAGCTACACCTTC. Amino acids: CASSLVIQLLSYTF.

This clone appeared a few times. The chain couples TRBV6-6 to TRBJ1-5; D uncertain. Trimming removed 4 bases at V and 7 bases at J, with 8 bases between. This CDR3 spans 12 amino acids. CDR1 is MNHNY and CDR2 is SVGAGI in the germline V gene (reference sequence). The CDR3 spells CASSSLGQPQHF. The CDR3 region has the DNA TGTGCCAGCAGTTCGCTGGGACAGCCCCAGCATTTT.

CDR3 nucleotides: TGTGCCAGCAGCCCCGTAACCTCCAGTGGCTCGAATGGCTACACCTTC. Translation: CASSPVTSSGSNGYTF. The chain couples TRBV7-2 to TRBJ1-2; D is ambiguous. CDR3 length: 16 amino acids. V shed 5 bases and J shed 6 bases, with 22 bases lying between them. Germline V gene sequence: CDR1 SGHTA, CDR2 FQGNSA.

This clone has just one count. The chain employs TRBV28 and TRBJ2-3; 8 bases fit TRBD2. V lost 5 bases, J lost 2 bases, and 6 bases stayed unmatched. This CDR3 region has 15 residues. Germline V gene sequence: CDR1 MDHEN, CDR2 SYDVKM. The CDR3 DNA sequence: TGTGCCAGCAGTCTTAGCGGGGTGCTCACAGATACGCAGTATTTT. Amino acid sequence: CASSLSGVLTDTQYF.

V usage is TRBV27 and J usage is TRBJ2-5, with 8 bases matching TRBD1. This CDR3 has 15 residues. Unmatched junction bases numbered 8, after V lost 6 bases and J lost 2 bases. Germline V gene sequence: CDR1 MNHEY, CDR2 SMNVEV (reference sequence). CDR3 sequence reads: CASSGTTGEQETQYF. The DNA for the CDR3 is TGTGCCAGCAGCGGAACGACAGGGGAACAAGAGACCCAGTACTTC.

The CDR3 DNA reads as TGTGCCAGCAGCTTAGACAGCCCCCCCTACGAGCAGTACTTC. This translates into CASSLDSPPYEQYF. The genes are TRBV28 and TRBJ2-7; TRBD1 might be the D (5 bases). From germline, CDR1 is MDHEN and CDR2 SYDVKM. Trimming stripped 6 bases from V and 2 bases from J, with 14 bases between. This CDR3 has 14 residues.

V usage is TRBV11-2 and J usage is TRBJ2-7; 9 bases match TRBD1. In germline, CDR1 is SGHAT, CDR2 FQNNGV. The CDR3 runs 15 residues. V lost 2 bases, J lost 5 bases, and 7 bases stayed unmatched. The CDR3 region is CASSLTGTGRNEQYF. The CDR3 DNA is TGTGCCAGCAGCTTAACCGGGACAGGGAGAAACGAGCAGTACTTC.

The chain links TRBV4-2 to TRBJ1-5; no reliable D call. This CDR3 region has 15 residues. V shed 0 bases and J shed 3 bases, with 9 bases lying between them. Germline CDR1 and CDR2: LGHNA and YNFKEQ. CDR3 nucleotides: TGTGCCAGCAGCCAAGAGAGGGCGGTCAATCAGCCCCAGCATTTT. Protein product: CASSQERAVNQPQHF.

In this sample, this clone turned up a few times. CDR3 DNA: TGTGCCAGCAGTGACCCGGGGGCGCCAGATACGCAGTATTTT. Encoded protein: CASSDPGAPDTQYF. The chain recombines TRBV2 with TRBJ2-3, with D possibly being TRBD1 or TRBD2 (6 bases each). Germline V gene lookup returns CDR1 SNHLY and CDR2 FYNNEI. This CDR3 has 14 amino acids. With 3 bases removed from V and 4 bases from J, the gap between germline ends came to 11 bases.

The rearrangement links TRBV5-1 to TRBJ2-7, with D maybe TRBD2 (5 bases). Germline CDR1 reads SGHRS; CDR2 reads YFSETQ. Trimming took off 4 bases at V and 2 bases at J, with 13 bases between the two ends. This CDR3 region has 14 residues. CDR3 in DNA: TGCGCCAGCAGCCCTGGGAGCGGAACCTACGAGCAGTACTTC. This sequence encodes CASSPGSGTYEQYF. Using reference TRBV5-1 and TRBJ2-7 for the parts outside the CDR3, the full variable domain is KAGVTQTPRYLIKTRGQQVTLSCSPISGHRSVSWYQQTPGQGLQFLFEYFSETQRNKGNFPGRFSGRQFSNSRSEMNVSTLELGDSALYLCASSPGSGTYEQYFGPGTRLTVT.

V gene TRBV5-1 combines with J gene TRBJ2-5; maybe TRBD2 (5 bases). CDR3 length equals 15 residues. CDR1 and CDR2 (germline): SGHRS, YFSETQ. V lost 3 bases, J lost 1 base, and 13 bases lay in between. This chain's CDR3 is CASSWGDIPQETQYF. The CDR3 DNA reads TGCGCCAGCAGCTGGGGAGACATTCCCCAAGAGACCCAGTACTTC. Based on the CDR3 plus reference TRBV5-1 and TRBJ2-5, the full variable domain is KAGVTQTPRYLIKTRGQQVTLSCSPISGHRSVSWYQQTPGQGLQFLFEYFSETQRNKGNFPGRFSGRQFSNSRSEMNVSTLELGDSALYLCASSWGDIPQETQYFGPGTRLLVL.

The gene calls are TRBV6-1 and TRBJ2-4; D gene ambiguous. CDR3 length: 14 amino acids. Germline V gene sequence: CDR1 MNHNS, CDR2 SASEGT. Trimming removed 2 bases from V and 0 bases from J, with 5 bases in between. The CDR3 region has the DNA TGTGCCAGCAGTGAATGGGTAGCCAAAAACATTCAGTACTTC. It codes for CASSEWVAKNIQYF.

The V call is TRBV28, the J call TRBJ1-1; D is unresolved. V lost 5 bases to trimming and J lost 4 bases, with 11 bases between them. CDR3 length: 13 amino acids. Germline CDR1 MDHEN, CDR2 SYDVKM. CDR3 region: CASSLTTGTEAFF. The CDR3 DNA is TGTGCCAGCAGTCTAACGACCGGCACTGAAGCTTTCTTT.

V is TRBV4-1 and J is TRBJ1-1; unclear D gene. Germline V gene data show CDR1 as MGHRA and CDR2 as YSYEKL. V was clipped by 6 bases and J by 4 bases, with 12 bases between them. The CDR3 is made up of 13 amino acids. CDR3 loop: CASRQDGSTEAFF. CDR3 DNA: TGCGCCAGCAGGCAGGACGGTAGCACTGAAGCTTTCTTT.

This clone was seen just once. The chain carries TRBV5-6 and TRBJ1-4; tentatively, D is TRBD1 (6 bases). V was cut by 0 bases and J by 8 bases, with 11 bases left in between. The CDR3 is made up of 14 amino acids. The germline gives CDR1 SGHDT, CDR2 YYEEEE. CDR3 bases: TGTGCCAGCAGCTTGGACAGGGAATACGAAAAACTGTTTTTT. It yields the protein CASSLDREYEKLFF.

Only a few counts were recorded for this clone. The chain recombines TRBV6-5 with TRBJ1-1; TRBD1 agrees at 7 bases. The germline V gene has CDR1 MNHEY and CDR2 SVGAGI. The CDR3 is made up of 13 amino acids. After removal of 5 bases from V and 5 bases from J, the junction contained 5 bases not matched to a gene. The CDR3, as DNA: TGTGCCAGCAGTAGGACAGGTCGGACTGAAGCTTTCTTT. Translated, it gives CASSRTGRTEAFF.

The chain carries TRBV7-9 and TRBJ2-7; 12 bases match TRBD1. Germline lookup yields CDR1 SEHNR and CDR2 FQNEAQ (reference sequence). V dropped 3 bases and J dropped 5; count of bases not matched to a gene: 5. CDR3 length: 15 residues. This CDR3 reads CASSLMGQGANEQYF. As DNA, the CDR3 is TGTGCCAGCAGCTTGATGGGACAGGGGGCTAACGAGCAGTACTTC.

A single count supports this clone. The chain carries TRBV19 and TRBJ2-3; the D is unclear. Germline V gives CDR1 LNHDA, CDR2 SQIVND (reference sequence). The CDR3 consists of 13 residues. The V end lost 2 bases, the J end lost 6 bases, and 9 bases lay between the germline ends. The CDR3 DNA sequence: TGTGCCAGTAGTATATCTCTTCCCGATACGCAGTATTTT. Amino acid sequence: CASSISLPDTQYF.

This clone was seen a handful of times. The chain carries TRBV5-1 and TRBJ2-7; perhaps TRBD1 as D (5 bases). The CDR3 sequence is 15 residues long. V was pared by 8 bases and J by 0 bases, with 18 bases between. From germline, CDR1 is SGHRS and CDR2 YFSETQ. CDR3 residues: CASSSGAAGSYEQYF. CDR3 DNA: TGCGCCAGTTCCAGTGGGGCTGCCGGCTCCTACGAGCAGTACTTC.